The rows below give T cell receptor beta chains drawn from one sample of a study of CD8+CD57+ T cells in acquired aplastic anemia. Each CDR3 protein is one row after TCRdb ran MiXCR on the reads. Of around 500,000 distinct CDR3 sequences listed, under 40% are singletons. The sequenced sample was sorted CD4+, CD8+, or CD8+CD57+ T cells (not recorded which) from PBMCs. Receptors originate from a human donor with aplastic anemia. The CDR3 runs from the conserved cysteine through the conserved F or W. Fields, in order: CDR3 protein, CDR3 DNA, D gene, clone size, V gene, J gene. The D gene is left open where the match is weak. Clone size is shown for a subset of rows, as once, few, many or a class of expanded clone.

CDR3: CASSARTDHYGYTF
DNA: TGTGCCAGCAGCGCCAGGACAGACCACTATGGCTACACCTTC
D: .
size: many
V: TRBV9
J: TRBJ1-2

CDR3: CASSPMQGNNSPLHF
DNA: TGTGCCAGCAGCCCTATGCAGGGGAATAATTCACCCCTCCACTTT
D: .
size: many
V: TRBV7-2
J: TRBJ1-6

CDR3: CASSQDLQGEAFF
DNA: TGTGCCAGCAGCCAAGATCTGCAGGGCGAAGCTTTCTTT
D: .
size: .
V: TRBV4-2
J: TRBJ1-1

CDR3: CASSTTGVHMNTEAFF
DNA: TGTGCCAGTAGTACGACAGGGGTCCACATGAACACTGAAGCTTTCTTT
D: TRBD1
size: .
V: TRBV19
J: TRBJ1-1

CDR3: CASSLGGTGKETQYF
DNA: TGTGCCAGCAGCTTGGGCGGGACAGGGAAAGAGACCCAGTACTTC
D: TRBD1
size: .
V: TRBV5-4
J: TRBJ2-5

CDR3: CASSPAGVNSPLHF
DNA: TGTGCCAGCTCCCCGGCAGGGGTCAATTCACCCCTCCACTTT
D: .
size: few
V: TRBV2
J: TRBJ1-6

CDR3: CSAPGNRETQYF
DNA: TGCAGTGCTCCGGGGAACCGAGAGACCCAGTACTTC
D: .
size: few
V: TRBV20-1
J: TRBJ2-5

CDR3: CASSPRADLQETQYF
DNA: TGTGCCAGCAGCCCCCGGGCAGACCTCCAAGAGACCCAGTACTTC
D: .
size: .
V: TRBV7-3
J: TRBJ2-5

CDR3: CAGSLARGGAGEQYF
DNA: TGCGCCGGCAGCTTGGCCCGGGGGGGCGCAGGGGAGCAGTACTTC
D: TRBD2
size: .
V: TRBV5-1
J: TRBJ2-7

CDR3: CSAPTSGGGNEQFF
DNA: TGCAGTGCTCCTACTAGCGGGGGGGGAAATGAGCAGTTCTTC
D: TRBD2
size: few
V: TRBV20-1
J: TRBJ2-1

CDR3: CASSWTSGGGDTQYF
DNA: TGTGCCAGCAGTTGGACTAGCGGGGGCGGAGATACGCAGTATTTT
D: TRBD2
size: .
V: TRBV2
J: TRBJ2-3

CDR3: CATGRTGDTIYF
DNA: TGTGCCACCGGCAGAACAGGGGACACCATATATTTT
D: TRBD1
size: .
V: TRBV15
J: TRBJ1-3

CDR3: CSAPGDTGELFF
DNA: TGCAGTGCTCCGGGTGACACCGGGGAGCTGTTTTTT
D: .
size: .
V: TRBV20-1
J: TRBJ2-2

CDR3: CASRGRRSYEQYF
DNA: TGTGCCAGCAGGGGGAGGCGGTCCTACGAGCAGTACTTC
D: .
size: many
V: TRBV12-3/TRBV12-4
J: TRBJ2-7

CDR3: CASSLNGAGGGTDTQYF
DNA: TGTGCCAGCAGCCTCAACGGAGCGGGAGGGGGCACAGATACGCAGTATTTT
D: TRBD2
size: few
V: TRBV4-2
J: TRBJ2-3

CDR3: CASSLTGRLADTQYF
DNA: TGTGCCAGCAGTTTGACGGGAAGGTTGGCAGATACGCAGTATTTT
D: .
size: few
V: TRBV27
J: TRBJ2-3

CDR3: CANLRDTGEQYF
DNA: TGTGCCAACCTCCGGGACACCGGGGAGCAGTACTTC
D: .
size: .
V: TRBV10-3
J: TRBJ2-7

CDR3: CASSQGQGRGEQYF
DNA: TGTGCCAGCAGCCAGGGACAGGGACGCGGTGAGCAGTACTTC
D: TRBD1
size: .
V: TRBV4-2
J: TRBJ2-7

CDR3: CATSEKPANEQFF
DNA: TGTGCCACCAGTGAAAAACCAGCCAATGAGCAGTTCTTC
D: .
size: many
V: TRBV24-1
J: TRBJ2-1

CDR3: CAISEMDSPNYGYTF
DNA: TGTGCCATCAGTGAGATGGACAGCCCGAACTATGGCTACACCTTC
D: .
size: medium-sized
V: TRBV10-3
J: TRBJ1-2

CDR3: CASGSGSFTGRHEQYF
DNA: TGTGCTAGTGGTTCAGGATCCTTCACAGGGCGGCACGAGCAGTACTTC
D: .
size: few
V: TRBV12-5
J: TRBJ2-7

CDR3: CAISEQVLAHEQYF
DNA: TGTGCCATCAGTGAGCAAGTTCTAGCGCACGAGCAGTACTTC
D: .
size: many
V: TRBV10-3
J: TRBJ2-7

CDR3: CASSLLLAGSSSGANVLTF
DNA: TGTGCCAGCAGCTTACTACTAGCGGGATCGTCCTCTGGGGCCAACGTCCTGACTTTC
D: TRBD2
size: .
V: TRBV7-6
J: TRBJ2-6

CDR3: CATSSGEGTDTQYF
DNA: TGTGCCACCAGCAGCGGGGAGGGCACAGATACGCAGTATTTT
D: .
size: .
V: TRBV15
J: TRBJ2-3

CDR3: CASTRGGPQETQYF
DNA: TGTGCCAGCACCCGTGGTGGGCCCCAAGAGACCCAGTACTTC
D: .
size: .
V: TRBV11-1
J: TRBJ2-5

CDR3: CASSRVGGGRSYEQYF
DNA: TGTGCCAGCAGCAGAGTTGGGGGGGGGCGATCCTACGAGCAGTACTTC
D: .
size: few
V: TRBV11-1
J: TRBJ2-7